This T cell receptor beta chain was profiled in a study of T cell responses to AZD1222 COVID-19 vaccine (dated by TCRdb to about 2021). Regarding the research as a whole: Because spike-specific TCR depth and breadth did not differ between the two schedules, AZD1222 recipients who got a second dose at roughly 4 weeks were pooled with those who got a second dose at roughly 12 weeks. TCR sequencing was performed for roughly 250 trial participants, of whom approximately 200 were given two doses of AZD1222 and around 25 were given two doses of MenACWY control vaccine. Trial participants were enrolled by age into 18-55, 56-69 and 70-plus year subgroups, with around 150, 28 and 57 TCR-sequenced participants respectively. The research as a whole found: The 56-69-year group was small, and its depth increase did not reach significance, likely because of low power. A significant rise in spike-specific TCR breadth and depth was observed after two AZD1222 doses relative to day 0 and relative to MenACWY recipients. Conclusions about previously exposed vaccinees were limited because only five to seven AZD1222 recipients were SARS-CoV-2 seropositive at baseline. Because no samples from the day 14 peak response were available, repertoires could be characterized only after the peak T cell response. Epitopes outside the regions mutated in the B.1.351 and B.1.1.7 variants were reportedly recognized by nearly half of the unique spike-specific TCRs. The whole spike protein was spanned by vaccine-associated CD4 TCRs, and dominant responses were seen in regions 160-218 and 743-854. Most participants were white British and females outnumbered males, and the authors suggested that clonal diversity may have been underestimated.

Note on this clone: It lacks a known antigen. Per-base qualities were not stored, and no clone one base away is much larger.

The CDR3 regions of human TCRbeta chains were subjected to immunosequencing. As for how the authors treated the data: Repertoire TCRs were matched against a reference library of SARS-CoV-2-specific TCRs generated with the MIRA antigen-specificity platform. Breadth was defined as the fraction of unique TCRs that were SARS-CoV-2-associated. Depth was defined as the fraction of total T cells that were SARS-CoV-2-associated. Each spike-specific TCR was assigned to its reactive spike region and to a CD4 or CD8 class using the MIRA data. Log10-transformed breadth and depth values were compared by one-way ANOVA with Sidak's multiple comparisons tests. In its TCRdb copy, this immuneACCESS table keeps in-frame sequences only and misses some clones. Where compared with another copy, unresolved V genes explain less than half of these, and the others have no known cause. V, J and clone size reflect that table, while D and trimming were determined from the DNA. The sample table holds about 160,000 clones, of which roughly 94% were seen once. The ten largest account for 0.95% to 1.5% of the sample.

The sample's time point label, decoded: baseline before first vaccination. Samples from vaccinated people were obtained from the UK trials COV001 and COV002, which included a single-blind randomized controlled phase 2/3 trial of AZD1222 (ChAdOx1 nCoV-19) in healthy adults. For TCRbeta chain sequencing, PBMC samples were collected from trial participants at day 0 and at day 28 after the second dose. CDR1 MDHEN and CDR2 SYDVKM were looked up in the germline V gene. V has 2 bases trimmed and J has 14 bases trimmed; junction bases matching no gene number 11. The CDR3, from cysteine to phenylalanine, totals 14 residues. Of all the DNA, just the CDR3 is kept, 42 bases in frame from base 1.

The sequencing here drew on peripheral blood, taken on day 0 of AZD1222 vaccination. Here the chain combines TRBV28 and TRBJ2-2, with TRBD2 matching 7 junction bases. The TCR originated in an adult in good health. The CDR3 reads CASSLAGTTYYLFF. The nucleotide sequence reads TGTGCCAGCAGTTTAGCTGGGACTACGTACTATCTGTTTTTT.